These 7 T cell receptor beta chains originate from one sample sequenced in a study of beta chain features in type 1 diabetes. Sequencing targeted expressed TCRB transcripts, as all isolated RNA had been reverse transcribed. Data came from immunoSEQ multiplex PCR; TCRdb stores just in-frame clones and leaves some out. The sample holds approximately 150,000 clones; about 10% are singletons and the top ten take under 1.5%. Material for sequencing was naive CD4+ T cells from blood. These TCRs come from a man younger than 30 in good health.

This clone was recorded at least ten times. The rearrangement joins TRBV9 to TRBJ1-6, with a tentative D call TRBD1 (5 bases). V lost 7 bases and J 7 bases, leaving 15 bases between the germline ends. This CDR3 comprises 14 residues. Germline assignment: CDR1 SGDLS and CDR2 YYNGEE. The CDR3 nucleotides are TGTGCCAGCCGATCCCAGCAGGGCAATTCACCCCTCCACTTT. This codes for CASRSQQGNSPLHF.

The chain combines TRBV30 with TRBJ1-4, with a possible D match to TRBD1 (5 bases). The CDR3 totals 14 residues. The V and J ends lost 0 bases and 6 bases respectively, with 11 bases between them. Germline CDR1 is GTSNPN and CDR2 is SVGIG (reference sequence). CDR3 protein: CAWSVQTGYEKLFF. The CDR3 nucleotides read TGTGCCTGGAGTGTACAAACAGGTTATGAAAAACTGTTTTTT.

CDR3 residues: CASSFLGATSGGSYEQYF. DNA of the CDR3: TGCGCCAGCAGCTTCCTGGGGGCGACTAGCGGGGGATCTTACGAGCAGTACTTC. This rearrangement joins TRBV5-1 to TRBJ2-7, with 12 bases fitting TRBD2. The V and J ends lost 2 bases and 4 bases, in that order; junction bases with no gene match: 13. The CDR3 is 18 residues long. Germline loops: CDR1 SGHRS, CDR2 YFSETQ.

This clone came up a few times. The rearrangement uses TRBV7-3 and TRBJ2-3; 12 bases agree with TRBD2. Per the germline V gene, CDR1 is SGHTA and CDR2 is FQGTGA. With 4 bases clipped from V and 4 bases from J, the junction kept 12 bases outside the gene matches. The CDR3 sequence is 18 residues long. The CDR3 reads CASSSGLAGGTVPDTQYF. CDR3 coding DNA: TGTGCCAGCAGCTCGGGACTAGCGGGTGGTACGGTCCCAGATACGCAGTATTTT.

This rearrangement joins TRBV19 to TRBJ2-3, with D perhaps TRBD1 (5 bases). There are 14 residues in the CDR3. CDR1 LNHDA and CDR2 SQIVND come from the germline V gene (reference sequence). CDR3 loop: CATRVPQDTDTQYF. For the CDR3, the DNA is TGTGCAACCCGAGTCCCACAGGACACAGATACGCAGTATTTT.

V and J are TRBV6-5 and TRBJ1-1; D is perhaps TRBD1 (6 bases). The CDR3 has 13 residues. Germline CDR1 and CDR2: MNHEY and SVGAGI. V dropped 7 bases and J dropped 1 base, with 10 bases sitting between them. CDR3 residues: CASTNRENTEAFF. The CDR3 nucleotides are TGTGCCAGCACCAACAGGGAGAACACTGAAGCTTTCTTT.

This clone was observed a handful of times. V and J are TRBV6-1 and TRBJ1-2; 7 bases line up with TRBD1. This CDR3 has 16 residues. V shed 4 bases, J shed 2 bases, and the junction held 10 bases outside the gene matches. CDR1 and CDR2 from the germline V gene are MNHNS and SASEGT. The CDR3 region is CASSAYGQDGNYGYTF. The CDR3 DNA reads TGTGCCAGCAGTGCGTACGGACAGGACGGGAACTATGGCTACACCTTC.